This entry features one T cell receptor (beta chain) sequence. What it binds is not known. The source material, RNA transcripts, was used to amplify TCR beta CDR3 regions. In the first-round RT-PCR of the TCR CDR3, the HTBI primer set was used. MiXCR, applied by TCRdb to the multiplex PCR reads, yields one record per CDR3 protein. The table includes around 500,000 distinct CDR3 sequences, 15% to 20% detected once. The sample belongs to a study of T cells in Graves' hyperthyroidism and ophthalmopathy. Study summary: At initial diagnosis, before any treatment had begun, peripheral blood was obtained.

With duration under 3 months, ophthalmopathy was active: Clinical Activity Score at least 3, NOSPECS at least 4. Exclusion followed for patients with uncontrolled infection, other autoimmune disease, pregnancy or lactation. V dropped 6 bases and J dropped 7 bases, with 12 bases sitting between them. This CDR3 contains 12 residues. The germline CDR1 and CDR2 sequences are SEHNR and FQNEAQ (reference sequence). Regarding the study as a whole: Ophthalmopathy, which appeared later, was predicted by the model a median roughly 6.4 months before onset.

J is TRBJ1-2 and V is TRBV7-9; D call uncertain. The receptor was isolated from a woman in her 30s with Graves' ophthalmopathy. The sample comprised blood. The CDR3 nucleotides read TGTGCCAGCAGTTCGAGGACGGCTGGCTACACCTTC. As protein: CASSSRTAGYTF.